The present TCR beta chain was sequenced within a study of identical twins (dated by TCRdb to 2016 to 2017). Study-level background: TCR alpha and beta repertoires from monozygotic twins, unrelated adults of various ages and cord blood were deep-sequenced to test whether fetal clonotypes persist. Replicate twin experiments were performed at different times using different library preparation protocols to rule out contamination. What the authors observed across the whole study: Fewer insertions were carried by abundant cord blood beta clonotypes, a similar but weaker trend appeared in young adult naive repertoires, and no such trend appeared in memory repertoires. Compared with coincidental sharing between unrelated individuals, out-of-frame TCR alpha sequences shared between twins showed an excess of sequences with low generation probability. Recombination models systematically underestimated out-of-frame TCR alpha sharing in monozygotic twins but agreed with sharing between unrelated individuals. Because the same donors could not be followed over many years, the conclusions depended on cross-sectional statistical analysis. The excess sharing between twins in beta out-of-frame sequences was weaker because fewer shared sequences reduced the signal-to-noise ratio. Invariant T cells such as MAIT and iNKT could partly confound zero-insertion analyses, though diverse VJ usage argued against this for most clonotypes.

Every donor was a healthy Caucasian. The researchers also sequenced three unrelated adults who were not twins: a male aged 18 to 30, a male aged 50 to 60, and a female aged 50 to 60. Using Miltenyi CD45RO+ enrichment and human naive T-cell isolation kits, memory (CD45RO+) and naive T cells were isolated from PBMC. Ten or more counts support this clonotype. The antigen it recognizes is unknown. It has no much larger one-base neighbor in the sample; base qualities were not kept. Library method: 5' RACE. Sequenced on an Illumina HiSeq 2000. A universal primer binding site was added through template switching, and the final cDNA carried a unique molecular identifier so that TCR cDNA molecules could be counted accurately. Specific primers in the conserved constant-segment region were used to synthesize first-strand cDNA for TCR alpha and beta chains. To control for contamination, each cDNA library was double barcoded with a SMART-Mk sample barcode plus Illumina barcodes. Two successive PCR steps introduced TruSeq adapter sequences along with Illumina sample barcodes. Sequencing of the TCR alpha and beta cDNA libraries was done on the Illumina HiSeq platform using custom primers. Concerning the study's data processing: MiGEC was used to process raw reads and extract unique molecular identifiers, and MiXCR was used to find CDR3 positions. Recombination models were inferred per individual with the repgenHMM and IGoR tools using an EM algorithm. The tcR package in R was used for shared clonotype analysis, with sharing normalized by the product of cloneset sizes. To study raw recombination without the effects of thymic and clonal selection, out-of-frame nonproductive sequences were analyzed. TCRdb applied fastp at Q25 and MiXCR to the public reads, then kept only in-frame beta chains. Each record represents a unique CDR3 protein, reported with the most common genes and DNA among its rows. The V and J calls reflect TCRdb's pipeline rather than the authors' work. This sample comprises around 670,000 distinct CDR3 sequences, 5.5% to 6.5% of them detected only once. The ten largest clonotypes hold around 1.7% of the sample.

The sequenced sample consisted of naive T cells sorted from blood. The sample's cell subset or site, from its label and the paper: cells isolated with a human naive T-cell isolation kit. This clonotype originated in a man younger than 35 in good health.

The CDR3 protein: CASSVAYTGELFF. The DNA sequence is as follows: TGTGCCAGCAGCGTAGCGTACACCGGGGAGCTGTTTTTT. This sequence uses TRBV9 and TRBJ2-2; the D gene assignment is ambiguous. Counted from cysteine to phenylalanine, this CDR3 has 13 amino acids. Only the CDR3 DNA stays, 39 bases, in frame from base 1. CDR1 SGDLS and CDR2 YYNGEE were looked up in the germline V gene. V is pared back by 0 bases and J by 3 bases, with 3 bases lying between the germline termini.